The rows below give T cell receptor beta chains drawn from one sample of a study of TIL therapy for anti-PD-1-resistant metastatic lung cancer. Libraries were prepared by immunoSEQ multiplex PCR; TCRdb keeps only in-frame clonotypes and omits some of them. The table records 40,000 to 55,000 clones, around 80% of them present only once. The sequences come from blood, collected at baseline. All receptors derive from a woman aged 30-85 years with non-small cell lung cancer. The CDR3 runs from the conserved cysteine through the conserved F or W. D genes are given only for firm matches. A row's size may be missing; if present it is once, few, many or a size class.

>.|TRBJ1-3|.|TRBV10-3
TGTGCCATCAGTGATTTTGTGGGTGGAAACACCATATATTTT
CAISDFVGGNTIYF
>.|TRBJ1-2|TRBD1|TRBV23-1
TGCGCCAGCAGTCAATCTAGAACCCGGACAGGAGCCTCCCATGGCTACACCTTC
CASSQSRTRTGASHGYTF
>.|TRBJ2-7|TRBD2|TRBV27
TGTGCCAGCCTGAAACGTCGGGCGGGAGGCCCGGGAAACGAGCAGTACTTC
CASLKRRAGGPGNEQYF
>.|TRBJ1-3|.|TRBV9
TGTGCCAGCAGCGTAGAAGAGATGAACTCTGGAAACACCATATATTTT
CASSVEEMNSGNTIYF
>.|TRBJ1-1|.|TRBV10-3
TGTGCCATCAGAGCAACCCAACGGGACACTGAAGCTTTCTTT
CAIRATQRDTEAFF
>.|TRBJ2-1|.|TRBV7-9
TGTGCCAGCAGCCGCCTCGGAGGTGAGCAGTTCTTC
CASSRLGGEQFF
>.|TRBJ2-7|.|TRBV4-3
TGCGCCAGCAGCCAAGATTGGAGGGGCGCAAACTACGAGCAGTACTTC
CASSQDWRGANYEQYF
>once|TRBJ1-4|.|TRBV27
TGTGCCAGCAGTAGGCCAGGGAATGAAAAACTGTTTTTT
CASSRPGNEKLFF
>.|TRBJ2-1|TRBD2|TRBV7-2
TGTGCCAGCAGCAACTCCGGGACTAGTCGCAATGAGCAGTTCTTC
CASSNSGTSRNEQFF
>once|TRBJ2-7|TRBD2|TRBV11-2
TGTGCCAGCAGCTTCCGTAGCGGGAGGGCCTCCTACGAGCAGTACTTC
CASSFRSGRASYEQYF
>.|TRBJ2-7|TRBD2|TRBV10-2
TGCGCCAGCAGTGAGCTAGCGGGGGGGCCGACCGAGCAGTACTTC
CASSELAGGPTEQYF
>few|TRBJ1-1|.|TRBV30
TGTGCCTGGCACTACGGGACACTCGGGGGCACTGAAGCTTTCTTT
CAWHYGTLGGTEAFF
>.|TRBJ1-2|.|TRBV5-1
TGCGCCAGCAGCTTGGCCACTGGAAACTATGGCTACACCTTC
CASSLATGNYGYTF
>.|TRBJ1-2|.|TRBV5-6
TGTGCCAGCAGTTACTCCTTTGACAGAGGGGCTGATGGCTACACCTTC
CASSYSFDRGADGYTF
>few|TRBJ1-1|TRBD1|TRBV10-3
TGTGCCATCAAGAGGACAGGGGGCGTGGATGAAGCTTTCTTT
CAIKRTGGVDEAFF
>.|TRBJ2-1|TRBD2|TRBV7-8
TGTGCCAGCAGCCGCCTGATGGTTAGCGGGGGGCCCGAACGCAATGAGCAGTTCTTC
CASSRLMVSGGPERNEQFF
>.|TRBJ2-7|TRBD1|TRBV11-2
TGTGCCAGCAGCCAGATAAGGACAGGGGGCCAGGAGCAGTACTTC
CASSQIRTGGQEQYF
>.|TRBJ2-5|.|TRBV2
TGTGCCAGCAGTGTGATGTGGGAGACCCAGTACTTC
CASSVMWETQYF
>few|TRBJ1-1|.|TRBV2
TGTGCCAGCAGGGACTCCTTAAACACTGAAGCTTTCTTT
CASRDSLNTEAFF